This T cell receptor beta chain was observed in a study of memory CD4+ T cells and cytomegalovirus serostatus. In the study overall: Donors were healthy Belgian adults, 8 to 10 CMV seropositive and fewer than 30 seronegative.

Assay: immunoSEQ multiplex PCR; the TCRdb copy retains only in-frame clones and omits some. The sample carries roughly 45,000 clones, more than 60% recorded once. This CDR3 comprises 14 residues. The sort gate was single viable CD3+CD4+CD8-CD45RO+ cells for memory CD4+ T cells. Total CD4+ T cells were enriched by CD4 positive selection. This TCR was sampled from an adult in good health and CMV-seronegative. The rearrangement uses TRBV5-2 and TRBJ1-2. TRBV5-2 is termed a pseudogene. Sequencing was done on a sample of memory CD4+ T cells from blood. For the CDR3, the DNA is TGTGCCAGCAAACGTTTACGAAAGACCTATGGCTACACCTTC. Translated: CASKRLRKTYGYTF.